This T cell receptor beta chain stems from a study of vaccination and CD4 T cells after COVID-19. Germline CDR1 reads LNHNV; CDR2 reads YYDKDF (reference sequence). The CDR3 runs to 18 residues. V shed 6 bases and J shed 8 bases, with 28 bases lying between them. On this clonotype itself: Its specificity is unknown.

Specified treatment: roughly 10-day PBMC culture with coronavirus spike peptide pools or control peptides (ViraFEST assay). An Oncomine TCR Beta short-read assay was used to sequence the DNA from cultured CD4+ T cells. TCRdb called the PCR reads again in MiXCR, with one record for every CDR3 protein. Among roughly 15,000 distinct CDR3 sequences listed, around 45% were seen once. The receptor comes from a human donor who received a COVID-19 vaccine. This chain links TRBV15 with TRBJ1-4; no firm D call. The sample was CD4+ T cells from blood, cultured in vitro, taken before SARS-CoV-2 vaccination. The CDR3 region has the DNA TGTGCCACCAGGAAGATGGGGATGTTGGCATTTGAACGGGAAAAACTGTTTTTT. Encoded protein: CATRKMGMLAFEREKLFF.